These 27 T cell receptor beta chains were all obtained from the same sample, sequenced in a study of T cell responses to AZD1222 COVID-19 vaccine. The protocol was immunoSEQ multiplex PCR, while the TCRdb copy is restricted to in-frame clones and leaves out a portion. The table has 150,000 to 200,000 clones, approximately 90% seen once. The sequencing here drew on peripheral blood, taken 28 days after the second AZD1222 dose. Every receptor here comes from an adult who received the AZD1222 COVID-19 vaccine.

The CDR3 region has the DNA TGTGCCAGCAGTGGCAACCGGGACAGGGGTGCCTATGGCTACACCTTC. Translated: CASSGNRDRGAYGYTF. The rearrangement joins TRBV6-1 to TRBJ1-2; 10 bases agree with TRBD1. This CDR3 contains 16 residues. V gave up 4 bases and J gave up 4 bases; unmatched junction bases: 9. CDR1 is MNHNS and CDR2 is SASEGT in the germline V gene.

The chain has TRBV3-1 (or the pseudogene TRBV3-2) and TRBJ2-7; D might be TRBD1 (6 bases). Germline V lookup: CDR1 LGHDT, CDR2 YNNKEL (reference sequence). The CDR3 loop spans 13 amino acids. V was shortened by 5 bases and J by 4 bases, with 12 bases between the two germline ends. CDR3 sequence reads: CASSRGIPYEQYF. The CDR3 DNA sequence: TGTGCCAGCAGCAGGGGGATCCCATACGAGCAGTACTTC.

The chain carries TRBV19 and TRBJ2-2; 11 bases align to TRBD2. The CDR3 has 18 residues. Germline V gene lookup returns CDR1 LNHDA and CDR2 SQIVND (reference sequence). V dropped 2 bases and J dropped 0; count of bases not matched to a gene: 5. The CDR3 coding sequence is TGTGCCAGTAGTATATGGCTAGCGGGGGGTTCGAACACCGGGGAGCTGTTTTTT. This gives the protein CASSIWLAGGSNTGELFF.

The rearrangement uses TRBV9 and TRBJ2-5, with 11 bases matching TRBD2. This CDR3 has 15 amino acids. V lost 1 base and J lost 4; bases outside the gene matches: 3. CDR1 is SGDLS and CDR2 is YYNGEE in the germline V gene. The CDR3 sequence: CASSVTSGRSETQYF. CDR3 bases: TGTGCCAGCAGCGTAACTAGCGGGAGATCAGAGACCCAGTACTTC.

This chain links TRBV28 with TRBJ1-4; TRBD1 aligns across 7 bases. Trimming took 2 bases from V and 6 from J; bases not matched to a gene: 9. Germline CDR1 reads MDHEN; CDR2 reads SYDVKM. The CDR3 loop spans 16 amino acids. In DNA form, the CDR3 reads TGTGCCAGCAGTTTAAGGGGGCCAGGGAAGTATGAAAAACTGTTTTTT. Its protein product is CASSLRGPGKYEKLFF.

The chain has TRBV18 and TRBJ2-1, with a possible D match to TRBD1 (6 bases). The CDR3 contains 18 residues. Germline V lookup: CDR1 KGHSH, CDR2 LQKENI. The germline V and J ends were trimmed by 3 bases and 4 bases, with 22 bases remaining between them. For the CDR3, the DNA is TGTGCCAGCTCACCGTTCCCCCTTACTCAGGGGACATACAATGAGCAGTTCTTC. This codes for CASSPFPLTQGTYNEQFF.

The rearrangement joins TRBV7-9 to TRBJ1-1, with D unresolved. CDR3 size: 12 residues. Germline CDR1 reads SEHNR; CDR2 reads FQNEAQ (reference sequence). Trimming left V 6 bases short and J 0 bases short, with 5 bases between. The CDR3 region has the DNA TGTGCCAGCAGGTCTGTGAACACTGAAGCTTTCTTT. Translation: CASRSVNTEAFF.

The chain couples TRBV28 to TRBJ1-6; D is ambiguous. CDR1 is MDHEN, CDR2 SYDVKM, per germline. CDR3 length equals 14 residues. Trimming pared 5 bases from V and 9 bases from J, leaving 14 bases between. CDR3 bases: TGTGCCAGCAGTATCACACACGGCAGTTCACCCCTCCACTTT. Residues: CASSITHGSSPLHF.

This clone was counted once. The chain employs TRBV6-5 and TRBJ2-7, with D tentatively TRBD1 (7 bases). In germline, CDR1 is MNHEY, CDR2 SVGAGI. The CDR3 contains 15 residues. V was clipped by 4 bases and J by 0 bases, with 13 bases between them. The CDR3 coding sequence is TGTGCCAGCAGTTCCCCCCAGGGGGGCTCCTACGAGCAGTACTTC. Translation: CASSSPQGGSYEQYF.

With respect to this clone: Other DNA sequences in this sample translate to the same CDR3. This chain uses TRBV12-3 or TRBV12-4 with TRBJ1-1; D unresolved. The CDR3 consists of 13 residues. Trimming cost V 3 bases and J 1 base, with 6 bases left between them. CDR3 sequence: CASSFMENTEAFF. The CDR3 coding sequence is TGTGCCAGCAGTTTTATGGAGAACACTGAAGCTTTCTTT.

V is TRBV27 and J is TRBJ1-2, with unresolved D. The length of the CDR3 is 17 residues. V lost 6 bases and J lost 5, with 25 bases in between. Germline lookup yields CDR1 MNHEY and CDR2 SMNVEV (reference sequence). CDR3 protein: CASRGSDGGRLWYGYTF. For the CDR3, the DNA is TGTGCCAGCAGGGGGTCCGATGGAGGGCGGCTATGGTATGGCTACACCTTC.

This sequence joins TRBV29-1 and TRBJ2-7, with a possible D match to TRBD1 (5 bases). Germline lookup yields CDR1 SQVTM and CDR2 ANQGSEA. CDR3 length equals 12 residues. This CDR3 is CSAGPNGDEQYF. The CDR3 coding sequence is TGCAGTGCAGGGCCTAACGGCGACGAGCAGTACTTC.

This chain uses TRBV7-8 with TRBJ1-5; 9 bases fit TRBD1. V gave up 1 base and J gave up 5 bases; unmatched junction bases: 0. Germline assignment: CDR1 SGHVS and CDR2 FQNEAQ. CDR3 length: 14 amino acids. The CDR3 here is CASSLGTGDQPQHF. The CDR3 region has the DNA TGTGCCAGCAGCTTAGGGACAGGGGATCAGCCCCAGCATTTT.

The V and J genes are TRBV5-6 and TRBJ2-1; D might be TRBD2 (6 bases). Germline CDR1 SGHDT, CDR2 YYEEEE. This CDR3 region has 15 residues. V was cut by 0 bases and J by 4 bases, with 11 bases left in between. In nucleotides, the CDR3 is TGTGCCAGCAGCTTGGGTGCGGGGCCTTACAATGAGCAGTTCTTC. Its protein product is CASSLGAGPYNEQFF.

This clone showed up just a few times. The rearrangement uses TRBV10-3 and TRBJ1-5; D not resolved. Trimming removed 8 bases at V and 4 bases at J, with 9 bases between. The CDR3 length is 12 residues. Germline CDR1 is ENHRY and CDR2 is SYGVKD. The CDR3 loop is CAISAGNQPQHF. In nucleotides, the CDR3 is TGTGCCATCTCCGCGGGGAATCAGCCCCAGCATTTT.

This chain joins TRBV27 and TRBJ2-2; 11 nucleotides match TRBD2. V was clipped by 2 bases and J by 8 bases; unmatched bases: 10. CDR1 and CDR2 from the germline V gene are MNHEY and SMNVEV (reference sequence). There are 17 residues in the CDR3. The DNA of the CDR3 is TGTGCCAGCAGTTTAAGGGTAGCGGGAGGGCCTCTTGGGGAGCTGTTTTTT. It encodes CASSLRVAGGPLGELFF.

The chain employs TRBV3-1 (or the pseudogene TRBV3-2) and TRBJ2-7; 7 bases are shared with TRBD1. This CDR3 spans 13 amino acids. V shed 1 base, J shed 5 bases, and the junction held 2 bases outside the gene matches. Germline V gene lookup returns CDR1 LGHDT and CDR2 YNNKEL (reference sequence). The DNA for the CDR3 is TGTGCCAGCAGCCAAGTTACAGGGGACGAGCAGTACTTC. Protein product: CASSQVTGDEQYF.

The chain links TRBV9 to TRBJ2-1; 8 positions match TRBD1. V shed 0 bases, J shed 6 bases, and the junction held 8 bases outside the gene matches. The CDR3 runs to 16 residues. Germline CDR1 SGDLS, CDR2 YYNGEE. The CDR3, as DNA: TGTGCCAGCAGCGTAGGGTCCCAGGGGGCATCCAATGAGCAGTTCTTC. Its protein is CASSVGSQGASNEQFF.

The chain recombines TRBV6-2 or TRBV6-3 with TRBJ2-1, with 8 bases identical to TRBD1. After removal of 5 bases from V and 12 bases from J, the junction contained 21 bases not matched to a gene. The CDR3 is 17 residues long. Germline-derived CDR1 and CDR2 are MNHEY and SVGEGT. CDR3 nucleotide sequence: TGTGCCAGCAGTCACGCCCCCGGCCAGGGGGCTGGAGGGCGGCAGTTCTTC. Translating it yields CASSHAPGQGAGGRQFF.

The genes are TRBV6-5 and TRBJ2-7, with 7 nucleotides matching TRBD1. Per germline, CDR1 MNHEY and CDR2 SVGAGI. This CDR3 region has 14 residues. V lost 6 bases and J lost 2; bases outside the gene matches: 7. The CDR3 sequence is CASRLQGSPYEQYF. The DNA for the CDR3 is TGTGCCAGCAGACTACAGGGGTCCCCCTACGAGCAGTACTTC.

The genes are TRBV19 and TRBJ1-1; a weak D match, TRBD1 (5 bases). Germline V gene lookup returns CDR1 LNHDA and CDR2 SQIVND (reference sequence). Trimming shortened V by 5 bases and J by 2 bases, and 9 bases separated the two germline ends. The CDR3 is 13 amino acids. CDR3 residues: CASSSGANTEAFF. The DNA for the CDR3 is TGTGCCAGTAGTTCCGGGGCCAACACTGAAGCTTTCTTT.

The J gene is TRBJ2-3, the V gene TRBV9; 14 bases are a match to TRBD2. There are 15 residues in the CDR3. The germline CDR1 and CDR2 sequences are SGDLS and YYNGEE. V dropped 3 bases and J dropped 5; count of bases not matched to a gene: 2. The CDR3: CASSAGTSGRDTQYF. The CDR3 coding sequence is TGTGCCAGCAGCGCCGGGACTAGCGGGAGAGATACGCAGTATTTT.

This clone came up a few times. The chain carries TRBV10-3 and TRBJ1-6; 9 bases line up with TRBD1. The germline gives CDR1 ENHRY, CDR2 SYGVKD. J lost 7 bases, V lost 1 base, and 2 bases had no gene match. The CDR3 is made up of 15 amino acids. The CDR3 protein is CAISELQGANSPLHF. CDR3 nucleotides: TGTGCCATCAGTGAGTTACAGGGGGCGAATTCACCCCTCCACTTT.

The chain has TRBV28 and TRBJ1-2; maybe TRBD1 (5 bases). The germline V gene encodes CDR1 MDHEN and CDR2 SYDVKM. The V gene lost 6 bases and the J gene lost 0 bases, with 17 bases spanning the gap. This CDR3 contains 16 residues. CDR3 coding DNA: TGTGCCAGCAGCTCCGAAGGGTGGGGGGCTAACTATGGCTACACCTTC. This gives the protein CASSSEGWGANYGYTF.

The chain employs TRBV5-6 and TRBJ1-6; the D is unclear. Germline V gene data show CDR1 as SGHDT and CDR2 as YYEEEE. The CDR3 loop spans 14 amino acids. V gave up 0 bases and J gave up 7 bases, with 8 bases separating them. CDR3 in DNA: TGTGCCAGCAGCTTGGGGAGGTTGAATTCACCCCTCCACTTT. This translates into CASSLGRLNSPLHF.

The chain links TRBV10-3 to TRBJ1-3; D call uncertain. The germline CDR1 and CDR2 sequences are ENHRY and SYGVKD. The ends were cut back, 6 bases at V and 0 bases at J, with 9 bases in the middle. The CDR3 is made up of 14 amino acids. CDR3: CAISWTRSGNTIYF. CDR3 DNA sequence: TGTGCCATCAGCTGGACCCGCTCTGGAAACACCATATATTTT.

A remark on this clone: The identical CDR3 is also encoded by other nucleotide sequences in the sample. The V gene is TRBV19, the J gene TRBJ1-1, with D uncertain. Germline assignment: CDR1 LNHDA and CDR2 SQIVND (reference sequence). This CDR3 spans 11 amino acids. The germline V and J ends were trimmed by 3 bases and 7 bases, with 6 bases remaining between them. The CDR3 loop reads CASSIQSEAFF. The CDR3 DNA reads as TGTGCCAGTAGTATCCAGAGTGAAGCTTTCTTT. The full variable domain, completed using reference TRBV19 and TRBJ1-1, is DGGITQSPKYLFRKEGQNVTLSCEQNLNHDAMYWYRQDPGQGLRLIYYSQIVNDFQKGDIAEGYSVSREKKESFPLTVTSAQKNPTAFYLCASSIQSEAFFGQGTRLTVV.